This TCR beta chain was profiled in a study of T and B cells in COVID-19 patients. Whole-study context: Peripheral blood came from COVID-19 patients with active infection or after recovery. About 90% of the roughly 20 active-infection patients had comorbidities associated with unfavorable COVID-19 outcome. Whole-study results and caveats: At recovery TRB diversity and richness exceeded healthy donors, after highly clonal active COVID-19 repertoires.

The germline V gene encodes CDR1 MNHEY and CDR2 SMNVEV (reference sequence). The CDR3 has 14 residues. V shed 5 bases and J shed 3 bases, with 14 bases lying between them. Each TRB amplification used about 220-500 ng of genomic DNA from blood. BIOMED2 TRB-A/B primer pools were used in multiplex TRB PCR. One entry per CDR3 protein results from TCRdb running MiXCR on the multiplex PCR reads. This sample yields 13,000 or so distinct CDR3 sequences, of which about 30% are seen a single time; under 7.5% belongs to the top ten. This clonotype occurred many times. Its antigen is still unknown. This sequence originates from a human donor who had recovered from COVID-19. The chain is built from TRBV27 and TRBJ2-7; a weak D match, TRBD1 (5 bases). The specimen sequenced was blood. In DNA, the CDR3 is TGTGCCAGCAGTACGAGACAGCCACGCTACGAGCAGTACTTC. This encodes CASSTRQPRYEQYF.